The 5 T cell receptor beta chains listed next were all sequenced from one sample in a study of early T cells in non-severe SARS-CoV-2 infection. TCRdb independently ran MiXCR on the 5' RACE reads; one entry per CDR3 protein. This table holds more than 20,000 distinct CDR3 sequences, around 5.4% found once. Material for sequencing was whole blood. These receptors came from an adult who was a healthcare worker with PCR-confirmed SARS-CoV-2 infection or an uninfected control (not recorded which).

In this sample, this clonotype turned up many times. The rearrangement links TRBV20-1 to TRBJ2-1; 8 bases are a match to TRBD1. The V gene end was trimmed by 5 bases and the J gene end by 7 bases; junction bases not matched to a gene: 10. Germline-derived CDR1 and CDR2 are DFQATT and SNEGSKA (reference sequence). This CDR3 comprises 14 residues. The CDR3 DNA reads TGCAGTGCTGCCCTTACTCGGACAGGGAATGAGCAGTTCTTC. Residues: CSAALTRTGNEQFF.

This clonotype was detected ten times or more. The rearrangement joins TRBV19 to TRBJ2-3; the D call may be TRBD1 or TRBD2 (5 bases each). The CDR3 is 15 amino acids. The V end lost 0 bases, the J end lost 6 bases, and 13 bases lay between the germline ends. Germline V gene data show CDR1 as LNHDA and CDR2 as SQIVND (reference sequence). The CDR3 here is CASSIDRDRRDTQYF. Here the CDR3 DNA reads TGTGCCAGTAGTATAGACCGGGACCGCAGGGATACGCAGTATTTT. The entire variable domain, with the rest obtained from reference TRBV19 and TRBJ2-3, is as follows: DGGITQSPKYLFRKEGQNVTLSCEQNLNHDAMYWYRQDPGQGLRLIYYSQIVNDFQKGDIAEGYSVSREKKESFPLTVTSAQKNPTAFYLCASSIDRDRRDTQYFGPGTRLTVL.

This clonotype was seen ten or more times. The gene calls are TRBV6-5 and TRBJ2-2, with 10 positions matching TRBD2. This CDR3 has 17 residues. With V trimmed by 0 bases and J by 8 bases, 9 bases remained unmatched. From germline, CDR1 is MNHEY and CDR2 SVGAGI. In DNA form, the CDR3 reads TGTGCCAGCAGTTACTCTGGGGTAGCGGGGGGCCCAGGGGAGCTGTTTTTT. Residues: CASSYSGVAGGPGELFF.

At least ten counts were recorded for this clonotype. The chain employs TRBV27 and TRBJ2-2; the match to TRBD2 covers 7 bases. Germline values: CDR1 MNHEY, CDR2 SMNVEV (reference sequence). J was trimmed by 4 bases and V by 5 bases; bases with no gene match: 7. The CDR3 extends over 15 amino acids. CDR3 nucleotides: TGTGCCAGCAGTCTCAGAGCTAGCGGCACCGGGGAGCTGTTTTTT. Its translation is CASSLRASGTGELFF.

This clonotype was seen more than once but under ten times. The chain has TRBV21-1 and TRBJ1-2. TRBV21-1 corresponds to a pseudogene. The CDR3 sequence is 14 residues long. Here the CDR3 DNA reads TGTGCCAGCAGCAAAGCCGGGGCCCAGGATGGCTACACCTTC. Its translation: CASSKAGAQDGYTF.